The 10 T cell receptor beta chains below all came from one sample that was sequenced in a study of cytomegalovirus exposure and HLA in healthy donors. With 60 Vbeta and 13 Jbeta primers, the PCR was carried out. Assay: immunoSEQ multiplex PCR; the TCRdb copy retains only in-frame clones and omits some. The sample carries about 160,000 clones, roughly 80% recorded once. The sample consisted of PBMCs. The receptors were gathered from a male donor in good health and CMV-seronegative.

The chain combines TRBV4-1 with TRBJ2-7; D ambiguous. This CDR3 is 15 amino acids long. The V end lost 1 base, the J end lost 0 bases, and 10 bases lay between the germline ends. Germline-derived CDR1 and CDR2 are MGHRA and YSYEKL. The CDR3 loop reads CASSQVTGSSYEQYF. In nucleotides, the CDR3 is TGCGCCAGCAGCCAAGTGACGGGTAGCTCCTACGAGCAGTACTTC.

This clone was counted only a few times. The chain links TRBV4-3 to TRBJ1-2, with 7 bases identical to TRBD1. CDR3 size: 13 residues. V was clipped by 4 bases and J by 10 bases; unmatched bases: 9. Per the germline V gene, CDR1 is LGHNA and CDR2 is YSLEER. CDR3 loop: CASSLSGDRAYTF. CDR3 DNA sequence: TGCGCCAGCAGCCTTTCCGGGGACAGAGCCTACACCTTC.

The chain carries TRBV4-3 and TRBJ2-3; D unclear. V shed 0 bases and J shed 8 bases, with 9 bases lying between them. CDR3 length: 13 residues. CDR1 LGHNA and CDR2 YSLEER come from the germline V gene. CDR3 in DNA: TGCGCCAGCAGCCAAGAAATGTCCGGTACGCAGTATTTT. The encoded protein is CASSQEMSGTQYF.

The rearrangement joins TRBV27 to TRBJ2-7, with TRBD2 identical over 10 bases. The V gene's germline CDR1 is MNHEY and CDR2 SMNVEV (reference sequence). The CDR3 has 14 amino acids. V gave up 2 bases and J gave up 5 bases; unmatched junction bases: 3. CDR3 protein: CASSLRLAGDEQYF. The CDR3 DNA reads as TGTGCCAGCAGTTTACGACTAGCGGGTGACGAGCAGTACTTC.

To note about this clone: One end of the junction does not line up with germline, which may come from a read error. J is TRBJ1-2 and V is TRBV29-1, with D maybe TRBD1 (5 bases). The CDR3 sequence is 12 residues long. Looked up from germline, CDR1 is SQVTM and CDR2 is ANQGSEA. CDR3 bases: TGCAGCGTTGAACAGGACACCTATGGCTACCCCTTC. Protein sequence: CSVEQDTYGYPF.

V and J are TRBV4-2 and TRBJ2-3; D may be TRBD2 (7 bases). Trimming removed 0 bases at V and 2 bases at J, with 12 bases between. The length of the CDR3 is 16 residues. Germline V gene sequence: CDR1 LGHNA, CDR2 YNFKEQ. CDR3 protein: CASSQDRGADTDTQYF. CDR3 coding DNA: TGTGCCAGCAGCCAAGATCGGGGGGCTGACACAGATACGCAGTATTTT.

The rearrangement uses TRBV5-1 and TRBJ2-1; TRBD1 matches 7 bases. The CDR3 consists of 16 residues. Trimming removed 0 bases from V and 6 bases from J; junction bases left unmatched: 9. Per the germline V gene, CDR1 is SGHRS and CDR2 is YFSETQ. The CDR3: CASSLVTGTATNEQFF. In nucleotides, the CDR3 is TGCGCCAGCAGCTTGGTGACCGGGACAGCAACCAATGAGCAGTTCTTC.

This clone was seen a single time. The chain couples TRBV29-1 to TRBJ2-2; TRBD1 matches 9 bases. Germline assignment: CDR1 SQVTM and CDR2 ANQGSEA. This CDR3 is built from 13 residues. J was trimmed by 8 bases and V by 6 bases; bases with no gene match: 7. The CDR3 spells CSVRQGVVGELFF. DNA of the CDR3: TGCAGCGTAAGACAGGGGGTAGTGGGGGAGCTGTTTTTT.

The chain recombines TRBV28 with TRBJ2-1; no firm D call. The CDR3 runs 12 residues. Trimming shortened V by 6 bases and J by 3 bases, and 6 bases separated the two germline ends. Germline V CDR1 and CDR2: MDHEN, SYDVKM. The CDR3 nucleotides read TGTGCCAGCAGCACGGTCTACAATGAGCAGTTCTTC. Residues: CASSTVYNEQFF.

The genes are TRBV4-2 and TRBJ2-4; TRBD2 agrees at 8 bases. With V trimmed by 4 bases and J by 8 bases, 16 bases remained unmatched. This CDR3 is built from 17 residues. Germline lookup yields CDR1 LGHNA and CDR2 YNFKEQ. Here the CDR3 reads CASSLRAGAGNWDIQYF. CDR3 nucleotide sequence: TGTGCCAGCAGCCTTCGAGCGGGGGCGGGGAATTGGGACATTCAGTACTTC.